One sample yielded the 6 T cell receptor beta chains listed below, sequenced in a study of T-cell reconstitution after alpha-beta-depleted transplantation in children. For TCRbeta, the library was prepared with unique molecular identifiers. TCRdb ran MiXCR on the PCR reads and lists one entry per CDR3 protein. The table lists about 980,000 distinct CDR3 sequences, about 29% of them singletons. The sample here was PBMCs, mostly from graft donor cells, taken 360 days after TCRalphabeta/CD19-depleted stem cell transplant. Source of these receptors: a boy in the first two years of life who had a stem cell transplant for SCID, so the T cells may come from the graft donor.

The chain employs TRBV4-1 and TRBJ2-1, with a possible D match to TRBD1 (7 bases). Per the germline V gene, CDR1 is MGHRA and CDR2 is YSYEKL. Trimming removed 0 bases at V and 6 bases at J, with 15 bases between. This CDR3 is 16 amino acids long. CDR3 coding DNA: TGCGCCAGCAGCCAAGAAGGGGGCCTAGCGCGCAATGAGCAGTTCTTC. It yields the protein CASSQEGGLARNEQFF.

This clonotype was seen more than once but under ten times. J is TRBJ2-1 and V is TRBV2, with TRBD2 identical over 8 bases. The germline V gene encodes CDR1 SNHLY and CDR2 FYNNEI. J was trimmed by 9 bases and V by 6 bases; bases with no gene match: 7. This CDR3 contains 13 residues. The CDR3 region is CASRGFSGGEQFF. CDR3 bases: TGTGCCAGCAGAGGATTCAGCGGGGGTGAGCAGTTCTTC.

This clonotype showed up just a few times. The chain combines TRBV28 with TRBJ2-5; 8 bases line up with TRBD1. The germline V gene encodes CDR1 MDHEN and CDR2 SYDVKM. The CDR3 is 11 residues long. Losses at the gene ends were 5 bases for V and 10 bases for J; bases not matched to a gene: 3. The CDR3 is CASSGTGGQYF. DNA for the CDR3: TGTGCCAGCAGTGGGACAGGAGGCCAGTACTTC.

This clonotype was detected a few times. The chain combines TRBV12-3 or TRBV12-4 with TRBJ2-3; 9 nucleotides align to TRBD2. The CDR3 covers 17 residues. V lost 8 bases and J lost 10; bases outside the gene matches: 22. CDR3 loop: CASGSTPAGGPRESQYF. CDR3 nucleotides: TGTGCCAGCGGATCCACCCCCGCGGGGGGGCCACGGGAATCGCAGTATTTT.

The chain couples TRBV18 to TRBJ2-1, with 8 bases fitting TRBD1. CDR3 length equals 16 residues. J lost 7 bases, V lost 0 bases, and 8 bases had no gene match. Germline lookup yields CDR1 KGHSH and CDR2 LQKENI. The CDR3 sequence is CASSPPGRQGANEQFF. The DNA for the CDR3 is TGTGCCAGCTCACCACCGGGTAGGCAGGGGGCAAATGAGCAGTTCTTC.

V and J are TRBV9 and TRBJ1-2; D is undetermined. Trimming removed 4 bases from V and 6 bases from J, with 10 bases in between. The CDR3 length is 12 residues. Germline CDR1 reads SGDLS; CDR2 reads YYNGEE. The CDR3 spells CASSSPKDGYTF. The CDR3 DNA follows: TGTGCCAGCAGCTCCCCTAAGGATGGCTACACCTTC.